This T cell receptor beta chain stems from a study of PD-L1 blockade in urothelial cancer. This clone was seen only once. V trimming: 4 bases; J trimming: 2 bases; junction bases outside the gene matches: 17. Germline V gene lookup returns CDR1 MNHEY and CDR2 SMNVEV (reference sequence). This CDR3 comprises 20 residues. Each PCR received spiked synthetic TCR analog templates. Data came from immunoSEQ multiplex PCR; TCRdb stores just in-frame clones and leaves some out. The table has 35,000 to 50,000 clones, about 80% seen once. This TCR was recovered from a man in his 70s with urothelial cancer. The gene calls are TRBV27 and TRBJ2-1; TRBD2 aligns across 10 bases. Sequenced material: PBMCs, taken around atezolizumab (anti-PD-L1) treatment. CDR3 residues: CASSSFKTSGPRTTYNEQFF. DNA for the CDR3: TGTGCCAGCAGTTCCTTCAAGACTAGCGGGCCCCGAACCACCTACAATGAGCAGTTCTTC.